This TCR beta chain was captured by sequencing in a study of T cells in Graves' hyperthyroidism and ophthalmopathy (dated by TCRdb to the late 2010s). Concerning the study at large: Peripheral blood was collected at initial diagnosis, before any treatment. To identify TCR V-J signatures that set the groups apart, the researchers used a discovery cohort of 90 to 100 patients, made up of 43 with Graves' ophthalmopathy and 57 with stable Graves' hyperthyroidism. Prospective prediction of ophthalmopathy was tested in an independent validation cohort of under 20 hyperthyroidism patients and 17 patients who later progressed to ophthalmopathy. The 100 or so discovery patients were divided at random into training and test sets in a 7:3 ratio. Thyroid tissue and blood T-cell repertoires from roughly six Graves' hyperthyroidism patients were also compared in the study. Once sampling was done, hyperthyroidism patients were given methimazole at a starting dose of 30 mg daily, whereas ophthalmopathy patients were given high-dose intravenous methylprednisolone. The paper reports TCR Vbeta CDR3 sequencing of 130 to 150 peripheral blood samples: 43 ophthalmopathy, under 80 hyperthyroidism and around 17 progressor patients.

The TCR beta CDR3 regions were amplified from the RNA transcripts. The first round of RT-PCR for the TCR CDR3 was performed with the HTBI primer set and the Qiagen OneStep RT-PCR kit. Libraries were constructed in a second round of multiplex PCR, after which size selection and purification were performed. Paired-end sequencing of the libraries was performed with 100 bp reads on an Illumina HiSeq2000. Turning to the authors' computational methods: SOAPnuke was used to process the raw data, throwing out any read that contained adapters or uncalled bases, had a mean Phred below 15, or lacked an exact constant-primer or identifier match. High-quality paired reads were merged with COPE v1.2.5, and unique nucleotide sequences were defined as clonotypes. MiTCR v1.1 was used to align clonotypes to the IMGT TRBV, TRBD and TRBJ reference segments. Analysis was restricted to V-J combinations with a frequency above 0.0001, which covered about 99% of repertoires. The TCS score was defined as F50 (clonal expansion) divided by E x V (chaos), with BLOSUM62-based TCRdist calculated between CDR3 peptides within each V-J. Welch's t-statistics and random forest reduced 514 V-J features to 13, which were used in a naive Bayes classifier (R e1071). TCRdb reworked the public reads: Q25 trimming with fastp, MiXCR clone assembly, productive beta chains retained. Every CDR3 protein is listed once, alongside the most common genes and DNA of its rows. TCRdb, not the original authors, processed these V and J calls. This sample lists almost 500,000 distinct CDR3 sequences; less than 25% were detected once. In total, the top ten clones hold around 47% of the sample.

In the ophthalmopathy patients, disease was moderately to severely active, with a Clinical Activity Score of 3 or more, a NOSPECS grade of 4 or more, and a duration of less than 3 months. Exclusion was applied to patients with uncontrolled infections, other autoimmune diseases, pregnancy or lactation. Diagnoses were based on clinical symptoms, serum thyroxine and TRAb, thyroid ultrasound and orbital computed tomography. PBMCs were isolated from around 10 ml of fresh peripheral blood by Ficoll-Paque density gradient centrifugation. Total RNA was extracted using Trizol reagent, and RNA quality was assessed on an Agilent 2100 Bioanalyzer. With respect to this clonotype: The antigen this receptor binds is unknown. A much larger clone sits a single nucleotide away, making a read error possible.

What the work shows at the level of the full study, not this receptor alone: In cross-validation, a model built on a 13 V-J signature told ophthalmopathy apart from stable hyperthyroidism with just under 90% sensitivity and about 81% specificity, and in testing the same model reached 80%/75%. Most expanded thyroid clonotypes (frequency above 0.001) were also detected in blood, suggesting blood repertoires may reflect thyroid immune responses. During validation, the model predicted progression to ophthalmopathy a median of roughly 7.1 months ahead of onset, with 70.59% sensitivity and under 85% specificity. No statistical method was used to set the sample size in advance, and investigators knew the group allocation.

Including cysteine and phenylalanine, the CDR3 has 14 amino acids. Only CDR3 DNA remains: 42 bases, in frame from the first base. Via the germline V gene, CDR1 is SGHRS and CDR2 YFSETQ. V was cut back by 0 bases and J by 2 bases, leaving a gap of 7 bases between them. The origin of this receptor is a woman in her 70s with Graves' ophthalmopathy. The rearrangement combines TRBV5-1 with TRBJ2-3; the D gene lacks a confident call. Sequenced input: blood. The DNA sequence reads TGCGCCAGCAGCTTGGCAGAGGTCACAGATACGCAGTATTTT. This is translated as CASSLAEVTDTQYF.